This TCR beta chain was found in a study of T cells after yellow fever vaccination. Study-wide results and caveats: Abundant clonotypes from the bulk population could get into FACS-sorted repertoires as contaminants. A minor fraction of clonotypes spanned both CD4 and CD8 compartments. Peak timing came faster in the weaker secondary response, day 5 versus 15.

This clonotype was counted a few times. As yet, its antigen is unknown. TCRdb ran MiXCR on the 5' RACE reads and lists one entry per CDR3 protein. The sample yields around 550,000 distinct CDR3 sequences, over 15% seen once. CDR3 length: 17 residues. V shed 3 bases and J shed 3 bases, with 18 bases lying between them. Germline CDR1 reads LNHDA; CDR2 reads SQIVND (reference sequence). The gene calls are TRBV19 and TRBJ2-1; D may be TRBD1 (6 bases). The receptor's source is a young man who received the YFV17D yellow fever vaccine. Sequenced here: PBMCs, sampled 15 days after the yellow fever booster vaccination. Here the CDR3 reads CASSITPGTRVYNEQFF. The CDR3, as DNA: TGTGCCAGTAGTATTACCCCCGGGACACGGGTCTACAATGAGCAGTTCTTC.